The clone carrying this T cell receptor (beta chain) was seen a handful of times. No antigen is known for it. Researchers barred patients who had uncontrolled infection, other autoimmune disease, pregnancy or lactation. Trimming took off 0 bases at V and 2 bases at J, with 11 bases between the two ends. The CDR3 is 17 amino acids. Germline loops: CDR1 MNHEY, CDR2 SVGAGI. The data belong to a study of T cells in Graves' hyperthyroidism and ophthalmopathy. Study-wide results and limits: Most thyroid clonotypes expanded above 0.001 appeared in blood too. Ophthalmopathy, which appeared later, was predicted by the model a median roughly 6.4 months before onset.

Amplified TCR beta CDR3 regions came from RNA transcripts. Carried out on the TCR CDR3, a first-round RT-PCR used the HTBI primer set. TCRdb fed the multiplex PCR reads into MiXCR, producing one record per CDR3 protein. The data contain about 350,000 distinct CDR3 sequences, approximately 15% of them singletons. V is TRBV6-5 and J is TRBJ2-6, with TRBD1 as a possible D gene (6 bases). This receptor was taken from a young woman with Graves' hyperthyroidism. Sequencing input: blood. The CDR3 DNA is TGTGCCAGCAGTTACTCAACAGGGAATACTGGGGCCAACGTCCTGACTTTC. Its translation: CASSYSTGNTGANVLTF.